Below, 26 T cell receptor beta chains from the same sample are listed, as sequenced in a study of identical twins. One entry per CDR3 protein, called by TCRdb with MiXCR from the 5' RACE reads. The sample carries about 920,000 distinct CDR3 sequences, over 9% recorded once. These data also formed part of another study, on yellow fever vaccine responses in identical twins.

Sequencing was performed on PBMCs. The receptors shown here come from a woman between 18 and 29 years old in good health.

This clonotype occurred a few times. The V call is TRBV7-6, the J call TRBJ2-2; D uncertain. Trimming took off 2 bases at V and 2 bases at J, with 12 bases between the two ends. This CDR3 comprises 16 residues. Germline V gene data show CDR1 as SGHVS and CDR2 as FNYEAQ. The CDR3 DNA sequence: TGTGCCAGCAGCTTAAAGGAAATGGTTAACACCGGGGAGCTGTTTTTT. Translated: CASSLKEMVNTGELFF.

The V call is TRBV10-3, the J call TRBJ2-7, with D tentatively TRBD1 or TRBD2 (6 bases each). The CDR3 spans 13 residues. Trimming removed 4 bases from V and 6 bases from J, with 13 bases in between. Germline loops: CDR1 ENHRY, CDR2 SYGVKD. CDR3: CAISGPGAGEQYV. The DNA of the CDR3 is TGTGCCATCAGTGGTCCGGGGGCCGGCGAGCAGTACGTC.

This chain connects TRBV2 to TRBJ2-3; tentative D call: TRBD2 (6 bases). CDR1 is SNHLY and CDR2 is FYNNEI in the germline V gene. Trimming took 7 bases from V and 0 from J, leaving 11 bases between them. The CDR3 is 14 residues long. This CDR3 reads CASTTRESTDTQYF. CDR3 DNA sequence: TGTGCCAGCACAACGCGGGAAAGCACAGATACGCAGTATTTT.

This clonotype was counted a few times. V gene TRBV5-6 combines with J gene TRBJ2-2; either TRBD1 or TRBD2 may supply D (6 bases each). The V end lost 4 bases, the J end lost 3 bases, and 13 bases lay between the germline ends. Germline V lookup: CDR1 SGHDT, CDR2 YYEEEE. There are 15 residues in the CDR3. The CDR3 DNA follows: TGTGCCAGCAGCATAAGGGGGGTCTACACCGGGGAGCTGTTTTTT. Protein: CASSIRGVYTGELFF.

This clonotype occurred a few times. The chain has TRBV9 and TRBJ2-5, with TRBD1 matching 7 bases. There are 16 residues in the CDR3. J was trimmed by 5 bases and V by 0 bases; bases with no gene match: 10. Germline V gene data show CDR1 as SGDLS and CDR2 as YYNGEE. CDR3 nucleotides: TGTGCCAGCAGCGTAGGGATTGAAGGGGGCGGGGAGACCCAGTACTTC. It translates to CASSVGIEGGGETQYF.

This clonotype has only a few counts. V is TRBV20-1 and J is TRBJ2-3, with 8 bases matching TRBD2. Per germline, CDR1 DFQATT and CDR2 SNEGSKA (reference sequence). The V segment lost 5 bases and the J segment 3 bases; nucleotides outside the gene matches: 7. The length of the CDR3 is 14 residues. CDR3 nucleotides: TGCAGTGCTCTCCGGGGGGGCCGGACAGATACGCAGTATTTT. Encoded protein: CSALRGGRTDTQYF.

In its sample, this clonotype was seen a few times. The chain joins TRBV15 to TRBJ2-1; D is possibly TRBD1 or TRBD2 (6 bases each). Germline values: CDR1 LNHNV, CDR2 YYDKDF (reference sequence). V dropped 1 base and J dropped 4 bases, with 17 bases sitting between them. The CDR3 runs 17 residues. The CDR3 region has the DNA TGTGCCACCAGCAGAGTAGAGGTACGGGGGACATACAATGAGCAGTTCTTC. It encodes CATSRVEVRGTYNEQFF.

Regarding this clonotype: One end of the junction does not line up with germline, which may come from a read error. The V call is TRBV5-1, the J call TRBJ2-4; no reliable D call. CDR1 and CDR2 (germline): SGHRS, YFSETQ. The CDR3 is 14 residues long. This CDR3 reads CASSLEIAQNIQYF. Written as DNA, the CDR3 is TGCGCCAGCAGCTTGGAAATAGCCCAAAACATTCAGTACTTC.

Only a few counts were recorded for this clonotype. V usage is TRBV24-1 and J usage is TRBJ2-2; D is undetermined. The CDR3 length is 14 residues. Germline loops: CDR1 KGHDR, CDR2 SFDVKD. V was shortened by 6 bases and J by 6 bases, with 13 bases between the two germline ends. This chain's CDR3 is CATSPSVSAGELFF. The CDR3 region has the DNA TGTGCCACCAGTCCCAGTGTTTCCGCCGGGGAGCTGTTTTTT.

The chain couples TRBV2 to TRBJ2-7; 9 bases match TRBD1. The V gene's germline CDR1 is SNHLY and CDR2 FYNNEI. V lost 2 bases and J lost 3; bases outside the gene matches: 5. This CDR3 is built from 15 residues. This CDR3 reads CASSERDRDYYEQYF. The CDR3, as DNA: TGTGCCAGCAGTGAACGGGACAGGGACTACTACGAGCAGTACTTC.

The chain employs TRBV20-1 and TRBJ2-2; tentative D call: TRBD1 (6 bases). V gave up 0 bases and J gave up 0 bases, with 11 bases separating them. CDR1 and CDR2 from the germline V gene are DFQATT and SNEGSKA (reference sequence). The CDR3 has 16 amino acids. CDR3 protein: CSARDIGQTNTGELFF. CDR3 nucleotide sequence: TGCAGTGCTAGAGATATAGGACAGACGAACACCGGGGAGCTGTTTTTT.

A few counts support this clonotype. The chain combines TRBV7-6 with TRBJ2-3; D perhaps matches TRBD2 (6 bases). In germline, CDR1 is SGHVS, CDR2 FNYEAQ. With 4 bases removed from V and 1 base from J, the gap between germline ends came to 12 bases. The CDR3 covers 15 residues. The CDR3 loop is CASSYGLQGTDTQYF. The CDR3 nucleotides read TGTGCCAGCAGCTACGGACTACAAGGCACAGATACGCAGTATTTT.

The genes are TRBV5-1 and TRBJ2-2, with 8 positions matching TRBD1. The CDR3 spans 18 residues. Germline loops: CDR1 SGHRS, CDR2 YFSETQ. Unmatched junction bases numbered 17, after V lost 10 bases and J lost 0 bases. CDR3 DNA sequence: TGCGCCTGTTGGACAGGGTACGAGGATACAACGAACACCGGGGAGCTGTTTTTT. Translation gives CACWTGYEDTTNTGELFF.

This clonotype was observed a handful of times. This sequence joins TRBV12-3 or TRBV12-4 and TRBJ2-3, with D possibly TRBD2 on 6 matching bases. The CDR3 length is 13 residues. Trimming took off 1 base at V and 6 bases at J, with 8 bases between the two ends. Written as DNA, the CDR3 is TGTGCCAGCAGTTTAGGGACTAAGGATACGCAGTATTTT. Protein product: CASSLGTKDTQYF.

This clonotype turned up a few times. The V gene is TRBV12-3 or TRBV12-4, the J gene TRBJ2-3; TRBD1 is a possible D gene (6 bases). Trimming removed 7 bases at V and 5 bases at J, with 19 bases between. The CDR3 spans 15 residues. Here the CDR3 reads CASTRGRSRGDTQYF. In DNA, the CDR3 is TGTGCCAGCACCCGGGGACGTTCCAGGGGAGATACGCAGTATTTT.

This clonotype occurred many times. The V and J genes are TRBV4-1 and TRBJ2-2, with D unclear. CDR3 length: 16 amino acids. Germline CDR1 reads MGHRA; CDR2 reads YSYEKL. The V end was cut by 2 bases, the J end by 5 bases, with 15 bases between. This CDR3 reads CASSQFLVAETGELFF. The DNA of the CDR3 is TGCGCCAGCAGCCAATTTCTTGTGGCGGAGACCGGGGAGCTGTTTTTT.

This clonotype was seen a handful of times. V is TRBV27 and J is TRBJ2-7; 9 bases agree with TRBD2. The length of the CDR3 is 16 residues. V shed 4 bases and J 5 bases; nucleotides not matched to a gene: 12. Germline CDR1 is MNHEY and CDR2 is SMNVEV (reference sequence). The CDR3 reads CASSSSDSGRRHEQYF. CDR3 in DNA: TGTGCCAGCAGTTCCTCCGATAGCGGGAGACGACACGAGCAGTACTTC.

The rearrangement joins TRBV7-6 to TRBJ2-5; 7 positions agree with TRBD2. The trim removed 1 base at V and 2 bases at J, leaving 7 bases unmatched. There are 16 residues in the CDR3. Germline lookup yields CDR1 SGHVS and CDR2 FNYEAQ. Here the CDR3 reads CASSLGRGGKQETQYF. CDR3 coding DNA: TGTGCCAGCAGCTTAGGGCGCGGGGGAAAACAAGAGACCCAGTACTTC. The whole variable domain, remainder taken from reference TRBV7-6 and TRBJ2-5, is GAGVSQSPRYKVTKRGQDVALRCDPISGHVSLYWYRQALGQGPEFLTYFNYEAQQDKSGLPNDRFSAERPEGSISTLTIQRTEQRDSAMYRCASSLGRGGKQETQYFGPGTRLLVL.

There are a few counts of this clonotype. The chain is built from TRBV28 and TRBJ2-5; 7 bases match TRBD2. The junction had 14 bases not matched to a gene; V was cut back by 7 bases and J by 0 bases. The CDR3 is 17 amino acids. Germline V gene data show CDR1 as MDHEN and CDR2 as SYDVKM. The CDR3 here is CASTLLGGRPYQETQYF. DNA for the CDR3: TGTGCCAGCACCCTGCTAGGCGGGAGACCGTACCAAGAGACCCAGTACTTC.

The chain combines TRBV10-1 with TRBJ2-1; 11 positions agree with TRBD2. Germline V gene sequence: CDR1 WNHNN, CDR2 SYGVQD (reference sequence). Trimming took 0 bases from V and 11 from J; bases not matched to a gene: 3. This CDR3 contains 14 residues. CDR3 sequence (DNA): TGCGCCAGCAGTGAGTCGTCTAGCGGGAGGCAGCAGTTCTTC. Translating it yields CASSESSSGRQQFF.

The V gene is TRBV28, the J gene TRBJ2-7; D gene unclear. Germline V CDR1 and CDR2: MDHEN, SYDVKM. Trimming left V 1 base short and J 0 bases short, with 10 bases between. The CDR3 has 15 amino acids. The CDR3 DNA sequence: TGTGCCAGCAGTTTATTTACACTGGGCTCCTACGAGCAGTACTTC. This gives the protein CASSLFTLGSYEQYF.

Ten or more counts support this clonotype. The J gene is TRBJ1-2, the V gene TRBV6-1; no definite D call. There are 13 residues in the CDR3. Per germline, CDR1 MNHNS and CDR2 SASEGT. V was pared by 7 bases and J by 0 bases, with 9 bases between. In nucleotides, the CDR3 is TGTGCCAGCACCCGGACGGCTAACTATGGCTACACCTTC. This codes for CASTRTANYGYTF.

Many counts were recorded for this clonotype. The chain joins TRBV29-1 to TRBJ1-1, with D possibly TRBD1 on 6 matching bases. Germline V gene lookup returns CDR1 SQVTM and CDR2 ANQGSEA. CDR3 size: 10 residues. CDR3 amino acids: CKGQNTEAFF. In DNA form, the CDR3 reads TGCAAGGGACAGAACACTGAAGCTTTCTTT.

The gene calls are TRBV10-3 and TRBJ1-1; 8 nucleotides agree with TRBD1. V dropped 0 bases and J dropped 3; count of bases not matched to a gene: 15. The CDR3 contains 19 residues. In germline, CDR1 is ENHRY, CDR2 SYGVKD. The CDR3 loop reads CAISESIVLGQGFDTEAFF. For the CDR3, the DNA is TGTGCCATCAGTGAGTCGATAGTCCTTGGACAGGGTTTTGACACTGAAGCTTTCTTT.

CDR3 amino acids: CASSKRGSNQPQHF. CDR3 bases: TGTGCCAGCAGCAAAAGGGGGAGCAATCAGCCCCAGCATTTT. This rearrangement joins TRBV3-1 to TRBJ1-5, with D possibly being TRBD1 (6 bases). The CDR3 consists of 14 residues. CDR1 and CDR2 (germline): LGHDT, YNNKEL (reference sequence). V was trimmed by 5 bases and J by 1 base, leaving 9 bases between them.

This chain uses TRBV11-2 with TRBJ2-6; 9 nucleotides align to TRBD1. The junction had 11 bases not matched to a gene; V was cut back by 5 bases and J by 0 bases. Germline lookup yields CDR1 SGHAT and CDR2 FQNNGV. The CDR3 loop spans 19 amino acids. The CDR3 DNA is TGTGCCAGCAGCGTATTGAACAGGGGGCGGTTCTCTGGGGCCAACGTCCTGACTTTC. Protein sequence: CASSVLNRGRFSGANVLTF.